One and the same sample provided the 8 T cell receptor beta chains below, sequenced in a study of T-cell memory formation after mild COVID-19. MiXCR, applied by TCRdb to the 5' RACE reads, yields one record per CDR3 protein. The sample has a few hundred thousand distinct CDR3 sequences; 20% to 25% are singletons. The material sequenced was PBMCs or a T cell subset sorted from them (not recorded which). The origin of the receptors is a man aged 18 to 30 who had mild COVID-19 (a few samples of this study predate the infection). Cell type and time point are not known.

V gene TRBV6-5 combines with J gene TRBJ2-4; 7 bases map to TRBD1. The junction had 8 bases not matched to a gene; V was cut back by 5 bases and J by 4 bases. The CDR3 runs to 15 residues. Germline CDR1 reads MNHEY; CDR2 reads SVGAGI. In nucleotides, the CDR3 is TGTGCCAGCAGTAATACCGGGACAGCAAAAAACATTCAGTACTTC. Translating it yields CASSNTGTAKNIQYF.

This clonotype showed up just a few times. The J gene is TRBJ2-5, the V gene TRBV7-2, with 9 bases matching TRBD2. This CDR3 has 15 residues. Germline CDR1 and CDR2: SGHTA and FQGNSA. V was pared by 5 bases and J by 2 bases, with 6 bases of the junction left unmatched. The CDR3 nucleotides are TGTGCCAGCAGCCCAGAGCGGGGGGCTCAAGAGACCCAGTACTTC. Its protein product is CASSPERGAQETQYF.

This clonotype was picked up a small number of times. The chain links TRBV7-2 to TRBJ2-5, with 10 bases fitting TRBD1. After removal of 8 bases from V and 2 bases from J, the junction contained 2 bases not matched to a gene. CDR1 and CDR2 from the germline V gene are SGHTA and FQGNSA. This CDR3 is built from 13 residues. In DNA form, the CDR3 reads TGTGCCAGCGGACAGGGGGTACAAGAGACCCAGTACTTC. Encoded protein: CASGQGVQETQYF.

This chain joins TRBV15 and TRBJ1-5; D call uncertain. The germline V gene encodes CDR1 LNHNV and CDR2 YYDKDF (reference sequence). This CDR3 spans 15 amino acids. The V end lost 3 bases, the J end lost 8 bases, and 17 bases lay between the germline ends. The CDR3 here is CATSRLLGGLEPQHF. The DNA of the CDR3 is TGTGCCACCAGCAGGTTGCTGGGAGGGCTGGAGCCCCAGCATTTT.

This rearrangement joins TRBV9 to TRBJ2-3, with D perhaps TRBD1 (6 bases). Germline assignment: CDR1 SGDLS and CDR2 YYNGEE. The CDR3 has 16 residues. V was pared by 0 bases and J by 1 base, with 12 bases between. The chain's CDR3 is CASSVGGGMRTDTQYF. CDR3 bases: TGTGCCAGCAGCGTAGGAGGGGGAATGCGCACAGATACGCAGTATTTT.

CDR3 in amino acids: CSAPPGLAGFEQFF. The CDR3 DNA is TGCAGTGCGCCTCCGGGACTAGCGGGGTTTGAGCAGTTCTTC. This chain joins TRBV20-1 and TRBJ2-1, with TRBD2 matching 13 bases. V lost 6 bases, J lost 9 bases, and 8 bases stayed unmatched. Germline CDR1 and CDR2: DFQATT and SNEGSKA (reference sequence). CDR3 length: 14 residues.

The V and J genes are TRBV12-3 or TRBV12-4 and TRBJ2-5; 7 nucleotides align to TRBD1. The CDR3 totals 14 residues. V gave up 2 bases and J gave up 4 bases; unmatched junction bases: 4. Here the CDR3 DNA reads TGTGCCAGCAGTTTAATGTCAGGGGGAGAGACCCAGTACTTC. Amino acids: CASSLMSGGETQYF.

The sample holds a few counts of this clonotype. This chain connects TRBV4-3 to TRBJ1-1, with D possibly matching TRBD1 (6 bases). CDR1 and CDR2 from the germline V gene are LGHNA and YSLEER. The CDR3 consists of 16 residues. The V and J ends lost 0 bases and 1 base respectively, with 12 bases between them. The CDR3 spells CASSQDRDRTNTEAFF. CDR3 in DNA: TGCGCCAGCAGCCAAGATCGCGACAGGACGAACACTGAAGCTTTCTTT.